This TCR beta chain was identified during a study of blood T cell repertoires in COVID-19 (dated by TCRdb to about 2020). About the study as a whole: The collaborator samples originated in the United States, Italy and Spain and spanned the acute and convalescent phases of COVID-19. Samples came from the ongoing ImmuneRACE study (first 160 participants) plus 1,254 subjects from 6 global collaborators. The material from the prospective study consisted of cDNA or gDNA derived from T cells, B-cell-depleted T cells, or PBMCs. The repertoires were released in a freely available public database intended as a resource for research on the immune response to SARS-CoV-2. Where HLA class I and class II types were available, the types were taken from metadata supplied by the sample provider, not from assay-based typing. A de-identified subject ID, COVID-19 status, age in years and sex were almost always included in the sample metadata. Deeply sampled blood TCRbeta repertoires from subjects exposed to, actively infected with, or recovered from COVID-19 were included in the dataset. Paper-wide results and their limitations: How much clinical and demographic metadata was included differed by source and by participant, and the metadata was provided uncurated.

Collaborating institutions collected whole blood in K2EDTA tubes following their own protocols. For TCRbeta analysis, collaborators shipped samples as frozen whole blood, isolated PBMCs, or DNA extracted from either of those sample types. This clone was observed a few times. The specificity of this receptor is unknown. Base-call qualities are not available, and no considerably larger clone is one nucleotide away. The immunoSEQ Assay, a bias-controlled multiplex PCR, was used to amplify TCRbeta CDR3 regions from genomic DNA. The published analysis was carried out like this. The number of nucleated cells in each sample was estimated by amplification of reference gene primers within the assay. To quantify the absolute abundance of each unique TCRbeta CDR3 rearrangement, sequence reads were collapsed and filtered. For each sample, productive Simpson clonality was calculated as the square root of Simpson's diversity index across productive rearrangements. Not all clones reach the TCRdb copy of this immuneACCESS table, which keeps in-frame sequences only. Checked studies attribute under half of the gap to unresolved V genes and leave the rest unexplained. Clone size and the V and J calls come from that table; the DNA yielded D and trimming. The sample profile shows about 170,000 clones; roughly nine tenths of them were found once. Roughly 7% of the sample comes from the top ten.

From cysteine to phenylalanine, the CDR3 is 16 amino acids long. Kept here is only the CDR3 DNA, which spans 48 bases and is read in frame from base 1. For this chain, trimming is 1 base at the V end and 7 bases at the J end, and the number of junction bases without a gene match is 5. Per the germline V gene, SGHTA is the CDR1 and FQGNSA is the CDR2. The sequence derives from a woman aged 80 or over in a cohort sampled during active or convalescent COVID-19. The chain was built from TRBV7-2 and TRBJ2-2, with TRBD1 matching 11 junction bases. Sequenced material: peripheral blood. CDR3 sequence: CASSLVGQGGNGELFF. The DNA sequence is as follows: TGTGCCAGCAGCTTAGTGGGACAGGGGGGGAACGGGGAGCTGTTTTTT.